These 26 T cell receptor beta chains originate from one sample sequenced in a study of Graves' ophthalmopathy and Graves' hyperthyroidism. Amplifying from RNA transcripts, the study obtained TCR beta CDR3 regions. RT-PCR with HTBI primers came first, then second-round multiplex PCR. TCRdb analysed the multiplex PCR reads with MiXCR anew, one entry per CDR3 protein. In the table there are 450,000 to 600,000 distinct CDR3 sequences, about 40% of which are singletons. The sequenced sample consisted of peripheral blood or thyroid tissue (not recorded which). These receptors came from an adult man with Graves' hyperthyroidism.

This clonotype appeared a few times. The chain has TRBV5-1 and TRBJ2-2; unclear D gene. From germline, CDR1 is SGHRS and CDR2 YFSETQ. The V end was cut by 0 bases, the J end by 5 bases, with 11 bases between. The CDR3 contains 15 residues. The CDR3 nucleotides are TGCGCCAGCAGCTTGGTTGGTGAAGTAACCGGGGAGCTGTTTTTT. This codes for CASSLVGEVTGELFF.

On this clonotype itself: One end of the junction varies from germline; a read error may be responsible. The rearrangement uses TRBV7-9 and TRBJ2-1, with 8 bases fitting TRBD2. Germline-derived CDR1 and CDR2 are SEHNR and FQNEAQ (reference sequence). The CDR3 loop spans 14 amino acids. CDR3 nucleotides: TGTGCTAGCAGCCCCTCGGGAGGGGTTGGTGAGCAGTTCTTC. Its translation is CASSPSGGVGEQFF.

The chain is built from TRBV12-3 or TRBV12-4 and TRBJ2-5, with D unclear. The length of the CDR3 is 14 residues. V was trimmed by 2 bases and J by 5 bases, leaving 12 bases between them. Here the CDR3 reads CASSLKGNRETQYF. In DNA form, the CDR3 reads TGTGCCAGCAGTTTAAAGGGTAATCGGGAGACCCAGTACTTC.

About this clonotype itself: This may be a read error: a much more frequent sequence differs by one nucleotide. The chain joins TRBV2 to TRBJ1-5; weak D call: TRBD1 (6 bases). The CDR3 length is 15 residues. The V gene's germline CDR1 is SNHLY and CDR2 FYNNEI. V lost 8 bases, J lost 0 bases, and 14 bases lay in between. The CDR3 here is CASGGSHNSNQPQHF. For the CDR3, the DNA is TGTGCCAGCGGGGGCAGCCATAATAGCAATCAGCCCCAGCATTTT.

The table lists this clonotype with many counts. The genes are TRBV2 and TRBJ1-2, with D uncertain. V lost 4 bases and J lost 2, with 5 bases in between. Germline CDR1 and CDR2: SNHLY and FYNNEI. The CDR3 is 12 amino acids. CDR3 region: CASSGLNYGYTF. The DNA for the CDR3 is TGTGCCAGCAGTGGTTTAAACTATGGCTACACCTTC.

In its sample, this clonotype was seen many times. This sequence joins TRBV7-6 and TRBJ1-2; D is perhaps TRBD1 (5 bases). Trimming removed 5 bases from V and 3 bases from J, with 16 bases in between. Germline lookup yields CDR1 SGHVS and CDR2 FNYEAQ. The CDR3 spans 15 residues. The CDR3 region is CASSPLAGGDYGYTF. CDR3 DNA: TGTGCCAGCAGCCCCCTCGCGGGGGGAGACTATGGCTACACCTTC.

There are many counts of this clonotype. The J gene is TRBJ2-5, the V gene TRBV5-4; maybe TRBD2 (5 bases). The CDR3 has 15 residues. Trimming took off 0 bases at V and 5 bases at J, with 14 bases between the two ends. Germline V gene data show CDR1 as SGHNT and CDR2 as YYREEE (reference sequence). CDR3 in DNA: TGTGCCAGCAGCTTGGGGGCCTCACGGGATGAGACCCAGTACTTC. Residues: CASSLGASRDETQYF.

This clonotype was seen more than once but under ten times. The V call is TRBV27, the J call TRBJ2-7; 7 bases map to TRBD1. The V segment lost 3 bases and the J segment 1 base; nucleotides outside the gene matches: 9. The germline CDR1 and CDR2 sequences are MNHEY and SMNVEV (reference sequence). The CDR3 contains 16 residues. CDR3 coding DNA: TGTGCCAGCAGTTTCCAACCTAGACAGGGTTCCTACGAGCAGTACTTC. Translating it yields CASSFQPRQGSYEQYF.

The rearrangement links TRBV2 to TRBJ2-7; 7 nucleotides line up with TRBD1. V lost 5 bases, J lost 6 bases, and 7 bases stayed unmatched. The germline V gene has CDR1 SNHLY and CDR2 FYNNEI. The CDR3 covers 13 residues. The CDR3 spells CASSYRRDSEQYF. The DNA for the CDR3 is TGTGCCAGCAGTTATAGACGGGACAGCGAGCAGTACTTC.

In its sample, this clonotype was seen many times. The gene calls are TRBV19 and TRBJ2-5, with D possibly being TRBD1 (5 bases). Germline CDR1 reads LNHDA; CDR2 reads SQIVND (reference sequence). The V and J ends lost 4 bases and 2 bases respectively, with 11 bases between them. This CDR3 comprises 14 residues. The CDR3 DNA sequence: TGTGCCAGTAGTAAACAGGTCCCACAAGAGACCCAGTACTTC. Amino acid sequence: CASSKQVPQETQYF.

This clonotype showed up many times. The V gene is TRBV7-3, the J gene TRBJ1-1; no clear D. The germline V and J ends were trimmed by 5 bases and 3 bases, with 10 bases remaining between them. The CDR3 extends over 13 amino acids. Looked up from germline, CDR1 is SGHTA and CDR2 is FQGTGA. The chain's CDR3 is CASSLRLDTEAFF. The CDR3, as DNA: TGTGCCAGCAGCCTTCGGCTAGACACTGAAGCTTTCTTT.

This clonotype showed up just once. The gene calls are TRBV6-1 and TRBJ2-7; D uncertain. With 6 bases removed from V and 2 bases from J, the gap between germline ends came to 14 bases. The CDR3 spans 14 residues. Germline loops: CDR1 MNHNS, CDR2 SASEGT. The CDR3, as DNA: TGTGCCAGCAGCGTGGCAGGCAAGCCCTACGAGCAGTACTTC. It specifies CASSVAGKPYEQYF.

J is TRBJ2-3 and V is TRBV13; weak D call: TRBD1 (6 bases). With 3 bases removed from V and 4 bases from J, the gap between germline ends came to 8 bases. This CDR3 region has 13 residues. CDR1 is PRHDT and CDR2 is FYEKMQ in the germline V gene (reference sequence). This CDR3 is CASSLDSSDTQYF. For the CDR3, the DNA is TGTGCCAGCAGCTTGGACAGTTCAGATACGCAGTATTTT.

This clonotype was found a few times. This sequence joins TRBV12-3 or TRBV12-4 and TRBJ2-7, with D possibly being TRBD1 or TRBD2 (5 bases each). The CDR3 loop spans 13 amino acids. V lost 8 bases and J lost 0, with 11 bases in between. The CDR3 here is CASGPGSSYEQYF. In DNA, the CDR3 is TGTGCCAGCGGACCAGGGAGCTCCTACGAGCAGTACTTC.

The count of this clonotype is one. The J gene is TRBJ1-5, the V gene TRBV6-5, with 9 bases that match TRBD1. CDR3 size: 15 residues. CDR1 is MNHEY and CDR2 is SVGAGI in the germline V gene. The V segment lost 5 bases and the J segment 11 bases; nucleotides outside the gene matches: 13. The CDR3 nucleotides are TGTGCCAGCAGTGAAGCGGACAGGGGCCAAGAGACCCAGCATTTT. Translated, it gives CASSEADRGQETQHF.

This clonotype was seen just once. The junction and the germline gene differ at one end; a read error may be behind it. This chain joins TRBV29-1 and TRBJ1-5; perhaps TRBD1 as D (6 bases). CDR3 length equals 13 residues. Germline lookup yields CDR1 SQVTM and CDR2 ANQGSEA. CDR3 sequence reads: CGVSTGLGQPQHF. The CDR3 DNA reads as TGCGGCGTTAGCACAGGGTTGGGCCAGCCCCAGCATTTT.

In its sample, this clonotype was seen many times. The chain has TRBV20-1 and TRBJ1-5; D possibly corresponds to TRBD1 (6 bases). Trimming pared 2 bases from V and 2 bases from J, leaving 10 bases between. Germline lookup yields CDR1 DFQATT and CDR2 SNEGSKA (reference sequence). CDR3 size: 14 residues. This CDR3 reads CSARNRVGNQPQHF. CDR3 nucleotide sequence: TGCAGTGCTAGAAACAGGGTGGGCAATCAGCCCCAGCATTTT.

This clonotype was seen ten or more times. The DNA of the CDR3 is TGTGCCAGCAGCAAAATAGGGGGAACTGAAGCTTTCTTT. Its protein product is CASSKIGGTEAFF. This chain uses TRBV3-1 with TRBJ1-1; tentatively, D is TRBD1 (6 bases). Per germline, CDR1 LGHDT and CDR2 YNNKEL (reference sequence). Trimming took 5 bases from V and 5 from J, leaving 12 bases between them. There are 13 residues in the CDR3.

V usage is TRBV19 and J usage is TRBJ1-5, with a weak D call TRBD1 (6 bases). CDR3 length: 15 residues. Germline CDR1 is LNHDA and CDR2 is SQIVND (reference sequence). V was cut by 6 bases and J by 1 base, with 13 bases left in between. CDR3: CASRGAGSSNQPQHF. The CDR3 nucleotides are TGTGCCAGTAGGGGGGCAGGGTCGAGCAATCAGCCCCAGCATTTT.

The CDR3 spells CASLAQGPSYEQYF. As DNA, the CDR3 is TGTGCCAGCTTAGCGCAGGGGCCCTCCTACGAGCAGTACTTC. V and J are TRBV5-4 and TRBJ2-7, with D maybe TRBD1 (6 bases). The CDR3 is 14 residues long. The V end was cut by 7 bases, the J end by 0 bases, with 14 bases between. Germline CDR1 and CDR2: SGHNT and YYREEE (reference sequence).

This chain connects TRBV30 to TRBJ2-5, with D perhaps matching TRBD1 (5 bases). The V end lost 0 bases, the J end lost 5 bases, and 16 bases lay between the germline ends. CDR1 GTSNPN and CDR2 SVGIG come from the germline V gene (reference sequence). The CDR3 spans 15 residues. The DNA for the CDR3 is TGTGCCTGGAGTGTTCTGGGGCTGATTGGGGAGACCCAGTACTTC. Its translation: CAWSVLGLIGETQYF.

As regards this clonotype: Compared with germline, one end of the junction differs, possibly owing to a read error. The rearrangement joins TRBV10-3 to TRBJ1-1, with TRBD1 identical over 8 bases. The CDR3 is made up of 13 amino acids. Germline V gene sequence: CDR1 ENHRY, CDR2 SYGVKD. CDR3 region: CAISTTGETEAFF. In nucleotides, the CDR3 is TGTGCCATCAGTACGACAGGGGAGACTGAAGCCTTCTTT.

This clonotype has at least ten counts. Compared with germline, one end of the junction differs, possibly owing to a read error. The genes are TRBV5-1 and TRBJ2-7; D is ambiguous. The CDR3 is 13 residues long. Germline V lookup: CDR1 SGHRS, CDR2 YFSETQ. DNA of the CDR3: TGTGCCAGCAGCTCCGGGCCAAGCTACGAGCAGTACTTC. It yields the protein CASSSGPSYEQYF.

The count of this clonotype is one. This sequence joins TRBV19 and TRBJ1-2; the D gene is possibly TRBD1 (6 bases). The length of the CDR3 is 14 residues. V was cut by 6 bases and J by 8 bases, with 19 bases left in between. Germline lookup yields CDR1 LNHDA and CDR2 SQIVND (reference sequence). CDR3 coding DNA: TGTGCCAGTAGCGACGAAGGGACACCAGCGGGCTACACCTTC. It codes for CASSDEGTPAGYTF. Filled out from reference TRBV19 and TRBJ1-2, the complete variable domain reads DGGITQSPKYLFRKEGQNVTLSCEQNLNHDAMYWYRQDPGQGLRLIYYSQIVNDFQKGDIAEGYSVSREKKESFPLTVTSAQKNPTAFYLCASSDEGTPAGYTFGSGTRLTVV.

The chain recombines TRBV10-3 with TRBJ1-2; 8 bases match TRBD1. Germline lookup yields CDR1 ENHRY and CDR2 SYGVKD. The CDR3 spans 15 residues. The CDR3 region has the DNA TGTGGCAGCAGTTACTCGGGAGGACAGGGCGGGGGCTACACCTTC. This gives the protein CGSSYSGGQGGGYTF.

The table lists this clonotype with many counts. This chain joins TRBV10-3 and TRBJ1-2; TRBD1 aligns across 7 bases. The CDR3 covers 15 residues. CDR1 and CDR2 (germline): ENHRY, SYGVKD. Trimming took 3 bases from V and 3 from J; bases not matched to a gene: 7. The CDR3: CAISDLTGEYYGYTF. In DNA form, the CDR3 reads TGTGCCATCAGTGATTTAACAGGGGAGTACTATGGCTACACCTTC.